What follows is one T cell receptor beta chain and its context. The CDR3 does not close with the conserved phenylalanine or tryptophan, likely indicating a read error. The limits of the CDR3 on the DNA are not certain, so only TCRdb's listed CDR3 is given. Germline lookup yields CDR1 SQVTM and CDR2 ANQGSEA. From its first to its last residue, the CDR3 has 11 amino acids. No cell sorting was done before RNA was extracted from the tissue. This non-tumor lung sample came from over 3 cm beyond the tumor edge. Three rounds of nested PCR, following a modified ARM-PCR protocol, produced the TCRbeta library. MiXCR, applied by TCRdb to the multiplex PCR reads, yields one record per CDR3 protein. Of about 80,000 distinct CDR3 sequences in the sample, 80% to 90% are singletons; the top ten hold 50% to 65%. This sample stems from a study of tumor and adjacent non-tumor tissue in lung cancer.

Sequenced material: distant non-tumor lung tissue. The chain recombines TRBV29-1 with TRBJ2-1; the D call TRBD2 from the table was never checked on the DNA. This sequence was found in a man aged 55 to 70 with non-small cell lung cancer. Here the CDR3 reads CNARTASEQLL.